Given below is one TCR beta chain in context. Its cognate antigen has yet to be identified. The input lacks base qualities; no much larger clone sits a single base away. This sample stems from a study of blood T cell repertoires in COVID-19 (dated by TCRdb to 2020 to 2022). The study in broad terms: Samples from collaborators originated in the United States, Italy and Spain and spanned both the acute and convalescent phases of COVID-19. The material from the prospective study consisted of cDNA or gDNA derived from T cells, B-cell-depleted T cells, or PBMCs. Subjects who had been exposed to COVID-19, were actively infected with it, or had recovered from it provided the deeply sampled blood TCRbeta repertoires that made up the dataset. The repertoires were released in a freely available public database meant as a resource for research on the immune response to SARS-CoV-2. The samples were drawn from the first 160 participants of the ongoing ImmuneRACE study and from some 1,300 subjects provided by 6 global collaborators. The sample metadata nearly always contained a de-identified subject ID, COVID-19 status, age in years and sex. Where HLA class I and class II types were available, the types were taken from metadata supplied by the sample provider, not from assay-based typing.

Overall results and qualifications from the work: Clinical and demographic metadata were provided uncurated, with the amount varying by source and participant.

Participants in the prospective study were enrolled through a virtual design, were aged roughly 18 to 100 years, and lived in approximately 24 United States geographic areas. To assign participants to cohorts, the prospective study relied on clinical history that participants themselves reported in a screening survey and a study questionnaire. In the prospective study, mobile phlebotomists collected whole blood, serum and a nasopharyngeal or oropharyngeal swab from each participant. Over a roughly two-month period, participants in the prospective study had the option of providing additional blood draws and questionnaires. Before DNA extraction, blood samples from the prospective study were shipped at room temperature or frozen. From the cysteine through the phenylalanine, the CDR3 covers 13 amino acids. Only the CDR3 DNA stays, 39 bases, in frame from base 1. Trimming costs V 7 bases and J 5 bases, and their ends lie 11 bases apart. CDR1 and CDR2 are drawn from the germline V gene (reference sequence): LGHDT, YNNKEL.

TCRbeta CDR3 regions were amplified from genomic DNA by means of the immunoSEQ Assay, a bias-controlled multiplex PCR. In the source study's methods: Within the assay, amplification of reference gene primers was used to estimate how many nucleated cells each sample contained. To quantify the absolute abundance of each unique TCRbeta CDR3 rearrangement, sequence reads were collapsed and filtered. Productive Simpson clonality was computed per sample as the square root of Simpson's diversity index over productive rearrangements. The immuneACCESS repertoire file appears here via TCRdb, limited to in-frame rearrangements. These files lack a portion of the clones; in checked studies, under half of the deficit traces to unresolved V genes, and the cause of the others is not known. The V and J calls and clone size come from that table; D and trimming were worked out from the DNA. The sample table shows 400,000 or so clones, and over 75% are seen once. Over 2% of the sample rests with the top ten.

Here the chain combines TRBV3-1 (or the pseudogene TRBV3-2) and TRBJ2-2; TRBD2 is a weak D gene call, 6 bases matching. What was sequenced was PBMCs or T cells enriched from blood (not recorded which). The clonotype originates from a woman in her forties with acute COVID-19. The bases are TGTGCCAGCATCGGGAGTTGGACCGGGGAGCTGTTTTTT. Its translation reads: CASIGSWTGELFF.